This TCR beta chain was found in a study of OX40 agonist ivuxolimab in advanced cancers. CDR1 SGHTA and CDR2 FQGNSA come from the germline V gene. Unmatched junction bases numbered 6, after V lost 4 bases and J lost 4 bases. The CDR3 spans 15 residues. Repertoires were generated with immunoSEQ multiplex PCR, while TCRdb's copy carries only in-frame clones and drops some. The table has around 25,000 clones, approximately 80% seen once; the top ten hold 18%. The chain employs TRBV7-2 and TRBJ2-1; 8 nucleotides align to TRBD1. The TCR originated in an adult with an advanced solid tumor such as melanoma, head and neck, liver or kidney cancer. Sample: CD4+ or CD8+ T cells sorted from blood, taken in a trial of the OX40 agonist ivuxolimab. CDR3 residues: CASSSGQGGYNEQFF. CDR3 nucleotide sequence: TGTGCCAGCAGCTCAGGACAGGGTGGGTACAATGAGCAGTTCTTC.